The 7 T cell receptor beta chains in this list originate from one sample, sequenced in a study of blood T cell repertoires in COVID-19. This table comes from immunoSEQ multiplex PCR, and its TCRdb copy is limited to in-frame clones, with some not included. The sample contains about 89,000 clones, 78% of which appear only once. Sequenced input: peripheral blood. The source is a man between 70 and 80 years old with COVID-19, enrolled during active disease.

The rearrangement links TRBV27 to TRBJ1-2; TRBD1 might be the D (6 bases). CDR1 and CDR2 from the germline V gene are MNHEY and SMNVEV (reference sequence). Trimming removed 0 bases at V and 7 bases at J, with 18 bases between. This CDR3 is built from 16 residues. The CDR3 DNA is TGTGCCAGCAGTTTATCGAGCGGGACACCCCTTCGTGGCTACACCTTC. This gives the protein CASSLSSGTPLRGYTF.

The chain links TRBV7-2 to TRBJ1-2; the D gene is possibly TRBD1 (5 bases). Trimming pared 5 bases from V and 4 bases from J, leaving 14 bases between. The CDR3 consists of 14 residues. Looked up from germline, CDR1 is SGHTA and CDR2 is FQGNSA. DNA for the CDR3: TGTGCCAGCAGCCTCGCAGGGCCTTCCTATGGCTACACCTTC. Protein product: CASSLAGPSYGYTF.

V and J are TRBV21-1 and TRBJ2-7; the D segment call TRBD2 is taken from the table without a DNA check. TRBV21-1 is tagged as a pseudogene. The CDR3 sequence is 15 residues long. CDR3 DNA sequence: TGTGCCAGCAGCAAAGACCCCCTACGGAGGGTCAATCAGTACTTC. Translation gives CASSKDPLRRVNQYF.

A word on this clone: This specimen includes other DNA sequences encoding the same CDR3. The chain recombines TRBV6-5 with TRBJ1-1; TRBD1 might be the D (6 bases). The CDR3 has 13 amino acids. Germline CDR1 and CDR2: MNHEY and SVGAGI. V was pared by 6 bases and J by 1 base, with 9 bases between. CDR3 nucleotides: TGTGCCAGCAGACAGGGTACGAACACTGAAGCTTTCTTT. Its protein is CASRQGTNTEAFF.

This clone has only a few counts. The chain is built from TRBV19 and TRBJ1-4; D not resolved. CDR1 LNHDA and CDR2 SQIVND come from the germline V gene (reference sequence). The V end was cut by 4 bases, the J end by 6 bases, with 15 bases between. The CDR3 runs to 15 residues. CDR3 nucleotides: TGTGCCAGTAGTACGAGGTCTTTTCGGGATGAAAAACTGTTTTTT. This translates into CASSTRSFRDEKLFF.

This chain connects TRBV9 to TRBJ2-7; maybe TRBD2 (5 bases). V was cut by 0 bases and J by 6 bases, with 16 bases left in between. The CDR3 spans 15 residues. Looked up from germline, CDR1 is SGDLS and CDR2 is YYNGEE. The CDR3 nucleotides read TGTGCCAGCAGCGTAGGAGGGATCGGCTATGCCGAGCAGTACTTC. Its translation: CASSVGGIGYAEQYF. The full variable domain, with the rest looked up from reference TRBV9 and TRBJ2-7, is DSGVTQTPKHLITATGQRVTLRCSPRSGDLSVYWYQQSLDQGLQFLIQYYNGEERAKGNILERFSAQQFPDLHSELNLSSLELGDSALYFCASSVGGIGYAEQYFGPGTRLTVT.

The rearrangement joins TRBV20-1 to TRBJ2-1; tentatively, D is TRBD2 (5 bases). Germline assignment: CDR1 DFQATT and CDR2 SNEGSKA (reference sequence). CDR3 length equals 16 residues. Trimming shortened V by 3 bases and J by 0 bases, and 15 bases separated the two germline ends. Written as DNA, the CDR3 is TGCAGTGCTAGTCCTGAGGAGGTTAGCTCCTACAATGAGCAGTTCTTC. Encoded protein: CSASPEEVSSYNEQFF.